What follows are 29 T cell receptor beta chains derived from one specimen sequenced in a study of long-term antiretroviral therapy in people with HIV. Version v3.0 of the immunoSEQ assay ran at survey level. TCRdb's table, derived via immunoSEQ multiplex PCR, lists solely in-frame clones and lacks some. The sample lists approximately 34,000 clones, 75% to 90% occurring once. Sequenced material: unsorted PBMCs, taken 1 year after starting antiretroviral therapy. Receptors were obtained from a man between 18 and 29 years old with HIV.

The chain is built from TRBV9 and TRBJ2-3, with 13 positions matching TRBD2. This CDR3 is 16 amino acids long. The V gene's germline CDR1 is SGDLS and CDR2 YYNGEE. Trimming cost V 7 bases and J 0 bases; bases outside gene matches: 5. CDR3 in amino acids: CASGLAGASSTDTQYF. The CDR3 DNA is TGTGCCAGCGGACTAGCGGGAGCCTCTAGCACAGATACGCAGTATTTT. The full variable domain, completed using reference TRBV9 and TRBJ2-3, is DSGVTQTPKHLITATGQRVTLRCSPRSGDLSVYWYQQSLDQGLQFLIQYYNGEERAKGNILERFSAQQFPDLHSELNLSSLELGDSALYFCASGLAGASSTDTQYFGPGTRLTVL.

The CDR3 loop reads CASSGAGGVRSGANVLTF. DNA of the CDR3: TGTGCCAGCAGCGGAGCAGGGGGCGTTCGATCTGGGGCCAACGTCCTGACTTTC. The chain recombines TRBV7-8 with TRBJ2-6; 8 bases line up with TRBD1. The CDR3 contains 18 residues. Trimming removed 5 bases from V and 1 base from J; junction bases left unmatched: 10. Germline CDR1 SGHVS, CDR2 FQNEAQ. Based on the CDR3 plus reference TRBV7-8 and TRBJ2-6, the full variable domain is GAGVSQSPRYKVAKRGQDVALRCDPISGHVSLFWYQQALGQGPEFLTYFQNEAQLDKSGLPSDRFFAERPEGSVSTLKIQRTQQEDSAVYLCASSGAGGVRSGANVLTFGAGSRLTVL.

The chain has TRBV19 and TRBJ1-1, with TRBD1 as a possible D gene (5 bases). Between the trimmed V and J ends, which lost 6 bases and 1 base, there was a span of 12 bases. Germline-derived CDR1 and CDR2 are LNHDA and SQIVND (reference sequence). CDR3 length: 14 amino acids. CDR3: CASSQGIWNTEAFF. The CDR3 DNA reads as TGTGCCAGTAGCCAGGGAATTTGGAACACTGAAGCTTTCTTT. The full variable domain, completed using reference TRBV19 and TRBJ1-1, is DGGITQSPKYLFRKEGQNVTLSCEQNLNHDAMYWYRQDPGQGLRLIYYSQIVNDFQKGDIAEGYSVSREKKESFPLTVTSAQKNPTAFYLCASSQGIWNTEAFFGQGTRLTVV.

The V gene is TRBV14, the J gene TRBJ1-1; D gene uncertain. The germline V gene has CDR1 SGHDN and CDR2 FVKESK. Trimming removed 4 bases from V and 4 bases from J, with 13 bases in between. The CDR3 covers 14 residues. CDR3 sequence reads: CASSPRALGTEAFF. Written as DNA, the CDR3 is TGTGCCAGCAGCCCTAGGGCGCTGGGCACTGAAGCTTTCTTT.

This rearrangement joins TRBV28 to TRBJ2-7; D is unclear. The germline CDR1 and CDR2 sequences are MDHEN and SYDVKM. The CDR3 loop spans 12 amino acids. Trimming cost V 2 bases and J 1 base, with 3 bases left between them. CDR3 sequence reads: CASSLRSYEQYF. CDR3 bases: TGTGCCAGCAGTTTAAGATCCTACGAGCAGTACTTC.

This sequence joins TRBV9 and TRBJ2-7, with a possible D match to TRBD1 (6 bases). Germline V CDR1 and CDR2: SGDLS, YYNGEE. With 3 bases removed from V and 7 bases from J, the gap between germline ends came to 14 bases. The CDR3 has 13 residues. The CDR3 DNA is TGTGCCAGCAGCGGCAGGGGTTCCATTGAGCAGTACTTC. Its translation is CASSGRGSIEQYF. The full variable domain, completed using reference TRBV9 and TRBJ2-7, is DSGVTQTPKHLITATGQRVTLRCSPRSGDLSVYWYQQSLDQGLQFLIQYYNGEERAKGNILERFSAQQFPDLHSELNLSSLELGDSALYFCASSGRGSIEQYFGPGTRLTVT.

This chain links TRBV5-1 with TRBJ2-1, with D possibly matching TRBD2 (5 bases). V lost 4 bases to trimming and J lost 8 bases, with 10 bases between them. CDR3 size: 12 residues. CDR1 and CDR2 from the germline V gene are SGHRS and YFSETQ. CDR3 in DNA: TGCGCCAGCAGCACCCGGGGAGATGAGCAGTTCTTC. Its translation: CASSTRGDEQFF.

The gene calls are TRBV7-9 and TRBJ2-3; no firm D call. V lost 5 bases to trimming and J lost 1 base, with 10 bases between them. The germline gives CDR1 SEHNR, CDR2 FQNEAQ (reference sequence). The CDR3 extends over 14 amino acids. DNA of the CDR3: TGTGCCAGCAGCCGGATCCGGGGCACAGATACGCAGTATTTT. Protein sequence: CASSRIRGTDTQYF.

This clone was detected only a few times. The CDR3 is CASSTYIYGYTF. The DNA of the CDR3 is TGTGCCAGCAGCACCTACATCTATGGCTACACCTTC. The chain is built from TRBV28 and TRBJ1-2; D not resolved. The V end lost 6 bases, the J end lost 4 bases, and 9 bases lay between the germline ends. The CDR3 covers 12 residues. Germline values: CDR1 MDHEN, CDR2 SYDVKM.

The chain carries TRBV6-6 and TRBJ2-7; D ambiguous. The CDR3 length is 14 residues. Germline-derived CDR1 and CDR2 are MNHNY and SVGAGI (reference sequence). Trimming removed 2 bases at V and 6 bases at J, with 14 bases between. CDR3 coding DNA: TGTGCCAGCAGTTACGTCCCCCAAGCCGGCGAGCAGTACTTC. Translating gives CASSYVPQAGEQYF.

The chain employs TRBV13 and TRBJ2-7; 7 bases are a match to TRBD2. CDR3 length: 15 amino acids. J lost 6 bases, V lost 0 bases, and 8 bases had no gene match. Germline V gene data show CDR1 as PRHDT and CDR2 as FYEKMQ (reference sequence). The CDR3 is CASSLGTSQSSEQYF. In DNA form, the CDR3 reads TGTGCCAGCAGCTTAGGGACTAGCCAAAGTAGCGAGCAGTACTTC.

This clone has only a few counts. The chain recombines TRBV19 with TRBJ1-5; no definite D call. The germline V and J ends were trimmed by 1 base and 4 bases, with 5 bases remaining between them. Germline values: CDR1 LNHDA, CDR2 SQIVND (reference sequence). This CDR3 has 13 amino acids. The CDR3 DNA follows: TGTGCCAGTAGTATAGCGGGGAATCAGCCCCAGCATTTT. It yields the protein CASSIAGNQPQHF.

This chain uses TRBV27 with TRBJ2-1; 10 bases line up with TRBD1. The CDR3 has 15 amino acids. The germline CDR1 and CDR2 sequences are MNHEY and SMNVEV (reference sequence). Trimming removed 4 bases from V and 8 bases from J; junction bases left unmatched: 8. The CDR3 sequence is CASSSGDRGLDEQFF. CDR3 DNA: TGTGCCAGCAGTTCCGGGGACAGGGGCCTCGATGAGCAGTTCTTC.

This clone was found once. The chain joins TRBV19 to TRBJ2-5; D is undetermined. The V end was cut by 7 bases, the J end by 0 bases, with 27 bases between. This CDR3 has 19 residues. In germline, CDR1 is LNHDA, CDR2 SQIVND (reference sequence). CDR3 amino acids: CASIGPTSQARPNQETQYF. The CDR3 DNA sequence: TGTGCCAGTATAGGCCCCACCTCGCAAGCTCGTCCCAACCAAGAGACCCAGTACTTC. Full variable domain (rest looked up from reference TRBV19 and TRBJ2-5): DGGITQSPKYLFRKEGQNVTLSCEQNLNHDAMYWYRQDPGQGLRLIYYSQIVNDFQKGDIAEGYSVSREKKESFPLTVTSAQKNPTAFYLCASIGPTSQARPNQETQYFGPGTRLLVL.

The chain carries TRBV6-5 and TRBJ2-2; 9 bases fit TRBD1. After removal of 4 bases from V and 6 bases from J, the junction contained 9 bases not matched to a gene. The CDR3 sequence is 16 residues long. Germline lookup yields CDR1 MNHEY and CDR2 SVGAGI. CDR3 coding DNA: TGTGCCAGCAGTTTTACCGGGACAGGGTTTGCCGGGGAGCTGTTTTTT. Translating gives CASSFTGTGFAGELFF.

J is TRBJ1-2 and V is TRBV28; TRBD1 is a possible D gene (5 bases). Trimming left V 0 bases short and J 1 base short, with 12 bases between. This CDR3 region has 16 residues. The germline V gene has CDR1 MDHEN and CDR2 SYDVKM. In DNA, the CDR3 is TGTGCCAGCAGTTTATGGGGTGGGACTATTAACTATGGCTACACCTTC. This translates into CASSLWGGTINYGYTF.

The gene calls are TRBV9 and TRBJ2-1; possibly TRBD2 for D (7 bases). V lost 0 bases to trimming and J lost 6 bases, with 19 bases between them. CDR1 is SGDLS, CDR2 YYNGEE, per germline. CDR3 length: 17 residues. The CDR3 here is CASSVVGGEGFFNEQFF. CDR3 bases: TGTGCCAGCAGCGTAGTAGGGGGGGAGGGATTCTTCAATGAGCAGTTCTTC. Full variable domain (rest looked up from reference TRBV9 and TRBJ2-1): DSGVTQTPKHLITATGQRVTLRCSPRSGDLSVYWYQQSLDQGLQFLIQYYNGEERAKGNILERFSAQQFPDLHSELNLSSLELGDSALYFCASSVVGGEGFFNEQFFGPGTRLTVL.

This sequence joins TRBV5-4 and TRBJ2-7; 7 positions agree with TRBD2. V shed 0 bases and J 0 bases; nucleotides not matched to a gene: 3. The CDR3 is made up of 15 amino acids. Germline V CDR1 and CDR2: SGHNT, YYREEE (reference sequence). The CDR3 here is CASSLGRGSSYEQYF. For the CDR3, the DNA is TGTGCCAGCAGCTTGGGGCGGGGGAGCTCCTACGAGCAGTACTTC.

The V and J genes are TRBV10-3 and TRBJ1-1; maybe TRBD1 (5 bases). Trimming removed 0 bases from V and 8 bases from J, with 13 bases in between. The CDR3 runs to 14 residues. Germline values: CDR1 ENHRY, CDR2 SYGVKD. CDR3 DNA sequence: TGTGCCATCAGTGAGTCCGGGGCCGGGGAGGAAGCTTTCTTT. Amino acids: CAISESGAGEEAFF.

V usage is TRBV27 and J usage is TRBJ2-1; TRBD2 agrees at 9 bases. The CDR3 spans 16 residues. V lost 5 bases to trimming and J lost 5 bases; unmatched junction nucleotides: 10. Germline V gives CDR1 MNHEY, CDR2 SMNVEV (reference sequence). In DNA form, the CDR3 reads TGTGCCAGCAGTCTTATTAGCGGGGGCCACAACAATGAGCAGTTCTTC. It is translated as CASSLISGGHNNEQFF.

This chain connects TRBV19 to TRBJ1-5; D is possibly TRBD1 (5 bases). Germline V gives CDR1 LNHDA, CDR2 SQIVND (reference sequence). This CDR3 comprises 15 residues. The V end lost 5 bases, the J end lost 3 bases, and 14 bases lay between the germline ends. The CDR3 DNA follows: TGTGCCAGTAGTGGCTTGTGGGGCCTCAATCAGCCCCAGCATTTT. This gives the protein CASSGLWGLNQPQHF.

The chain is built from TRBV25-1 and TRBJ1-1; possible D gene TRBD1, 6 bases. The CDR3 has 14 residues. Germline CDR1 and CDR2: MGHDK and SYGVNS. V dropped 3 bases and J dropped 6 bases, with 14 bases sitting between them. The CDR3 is CASSEPSGAPEAFF. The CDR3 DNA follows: TGTGCCAGCAGTGAGCCTTCAGGGGCCCCTGAAGCTTTCTTT. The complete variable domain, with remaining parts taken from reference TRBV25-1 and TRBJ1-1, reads EADIYQTPRYLVIGTGKKITLECSQTMGHDKMYWYQQDPGMELHLIHYSYGVNSTEKGDLSSESTVSRIRTEHFPLTLESARPSHTSQYLCASSEPSGAPEAFFGQGTRLTVV.

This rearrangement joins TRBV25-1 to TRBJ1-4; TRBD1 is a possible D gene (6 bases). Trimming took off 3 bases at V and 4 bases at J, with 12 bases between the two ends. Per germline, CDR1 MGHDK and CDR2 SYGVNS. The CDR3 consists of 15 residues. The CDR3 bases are TGTGCCAGCAGTGAGGGGGGGCAGGTTAATGAAAAACTGTTTTTT. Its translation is CASSEGGQVNEKLFF. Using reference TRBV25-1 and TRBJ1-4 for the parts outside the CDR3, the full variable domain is EADIYQTPRYLVIGTGKKITLECSQTMGHDKMYWYQQDPGMELHLIHYSYGVNSTEKGDLSSESTVSRIRTEHFPLTLESARPSHTSQYLCASSEGGQVNEKLFFGSGTQLSVL.

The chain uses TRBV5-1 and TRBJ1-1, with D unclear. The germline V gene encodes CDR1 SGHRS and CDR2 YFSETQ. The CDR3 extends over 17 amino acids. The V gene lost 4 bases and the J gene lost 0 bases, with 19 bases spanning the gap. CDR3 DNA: TGCGCCAGCAGCCCACAACAGAGGGCAGTGATGAACACTGAAGCTTTCTTT. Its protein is CASSPQQRAVMNTEAFF.

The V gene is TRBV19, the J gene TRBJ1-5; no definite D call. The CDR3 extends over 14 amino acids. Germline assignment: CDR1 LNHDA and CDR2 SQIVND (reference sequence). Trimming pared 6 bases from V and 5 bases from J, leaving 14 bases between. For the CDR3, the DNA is TGTGCCAGTAGCACCACCGGTGCGGATCAGCCCCAGCATTTT. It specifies CASSTTGADQPQHF.

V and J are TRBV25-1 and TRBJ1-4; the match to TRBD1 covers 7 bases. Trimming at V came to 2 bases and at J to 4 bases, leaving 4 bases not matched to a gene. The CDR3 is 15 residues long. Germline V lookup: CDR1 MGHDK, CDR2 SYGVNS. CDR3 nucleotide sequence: TGTGCCAGCAGTGAAACGACAGGGATTAATGAAAAACTGTTTTTT. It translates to CASSETTGINEKLFF.

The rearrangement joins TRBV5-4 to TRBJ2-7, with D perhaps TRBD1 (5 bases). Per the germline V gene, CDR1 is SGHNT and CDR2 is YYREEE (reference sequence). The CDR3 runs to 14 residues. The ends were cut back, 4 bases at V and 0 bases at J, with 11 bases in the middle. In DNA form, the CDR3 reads TGTGCCAGCAGCCACCTGACAGTCTCCTACGAGCAGTACTTC. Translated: CASSHLTVSYEQYF.

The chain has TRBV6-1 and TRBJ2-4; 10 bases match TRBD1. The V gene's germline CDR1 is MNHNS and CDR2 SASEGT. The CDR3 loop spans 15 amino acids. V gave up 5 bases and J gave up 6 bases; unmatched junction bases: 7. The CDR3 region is CASSRDRGVGNIQYF. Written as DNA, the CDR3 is TGTGCCAGCAGTAGGGACAGGGGTGTTGGAAACATTCAGTACTTC.

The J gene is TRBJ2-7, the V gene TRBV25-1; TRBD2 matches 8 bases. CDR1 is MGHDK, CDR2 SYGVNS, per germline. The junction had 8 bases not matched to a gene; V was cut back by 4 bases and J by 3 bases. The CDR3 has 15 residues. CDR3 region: CASSVDAGTSYEQYF. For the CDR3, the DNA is TGTGCCAGCAGTGTCGATGCCGGGACTAGCTACGAGCAGTACTTC.